This T cell receptor beta chain derives from a study of blood T cells in healthy people across ages. Next came a second PCR, run for about 6 to 12 cycles, which used a sample-barcoded 5' primer along with a J-beta primer mix. Via MiXCR, TCRdb re-called the 5' RACE reads, giving one row per CDR3 protein. The table lists around 1.5 million distinct CDR3 sequences, roughly 32% of them singletons, with roughly 12% in the top ten. The germline V gene encodes CDR1 MNHEY and CDR2 SVGEGT. There are 18 residues in the CDR3. V was trimmed by 6 bases and J by 3 bases, leaving 24 bases between them. In this sample, this clonotype turned up a few times.

The gene calls are TRBV6-2 or TRBV6-3 and TRBJ1-5; perhaps TRBD1 as D (5 bases). This clonotype was sampled from a woman under 40 in good health. The sample comprised blood. The CDR3 sequence: CASSPRTLRDRDNQPQHF. DNA of the CDR3: TGTGCCAGCAGCCCCCGGACCCTCAGGGACCGGGACAATCAGCCCCAGCATTTT.